The entry below gives a single TCR beta chain sequence along with its context. This clone was recorded a few times. Its antigen is currently not known. Qualities for individual bases were not recorded, and no much larger clone is one base off. These data originate in a study of beta chain features in type 1 diabetes (dated by TCRdb to the late 2010s). Study-level background: Mean age, gender distribution, total cell number and subset yield were not different between patients and healthy donors. The study compared TCRB repertoires of sorted circulating CD4+ T cell subsets between recently diagnosed type 1 diabetes patients and matched healthy donors. Across all samples, about 110 million sorted cells were examined, and cell number per subset correlated strongly with RNA yield. Whereas all 30 or so donors provided naive and central memory subsets, regulatory and stem cell-like memory subsets were isolated from just 8 patients and roughly eight healthy donors. Broader findings and caveats from the paper: Type 1 diabetes patients showed a moderate but significant shortening of TCRB CDR3 length in all four CD4+ subsets. Only small numbers of individuals were included in the HLA sub-analyses, which left unresolved whether HLA type had any influence on TCRB rearrangement. Shorter templates might have been favored by PCR, but patient and control samples were amplified and corrected together, so both groups would have been affected equally by any skew. Sequencing cDNA rather than genomic DNA could over-represent highly expressing activated cells, although activation and CD3 levels did not differ between groups. At VDJ recombination sites, type 1 diabetes patients had fewer insertions and more deleted nucleotides, which implies abnormalities in thymic rearrangement. The naive, central memory and regulatory TCRB repertoires appeared to resemble one another more closely among patients than among healthy donors.

All of the isolated RNA was reverse transcribed with the High Capacity cDNA Reverse Transcription Kit, so expressed TCRB transcripts were sequenced. Deep immunoSEQ sequencing was performed on naive, central memory and regulatory T cell samples, with an average of roughly 4 million total reads per sample. After sorted cells were lysed in RLT buffer, RNA was extracted with DNase-treated RNeasy Micro or Mini kits, with the choice depending on cell number. To prevent cross-contamination, each cell subset was processed individually, whereas patient and healthy donor samples were processed jointly. The immunoSEQ multiplex PCR was used to amplify TCRB sequences from cDNA, yielding 87-bp fragments that span the CDR3 region. The amplicons were sequenced using the Illumina HiSeq platform. As for the original processing: PCR bias was corrected computationally using synthetic template baselines, and reads within Hamming distance 2 were collapsed, with unmergeable singletons discarded. By aligning reads against IMGT, V, D and J genes, CDR3 length, and insertions or deletions at six rearrangement sites were assigned. Within each subset, clonotype counts were normalized to sorted cell number, and only after that were true diversity and Gini coefficients computed with the tcR R package. Repertoire sharing was quantified using the overlap coefficient calculated on TCRB nucleotide sequences. As a proxy for the pre-selection repertoire, out-of-frame TCRB sequences from naive cells were analyzed. The clones in this table, taken by TCRdb from immuneACCESS, are in-frame only. Not every clone is retained; where verified, under half of the shortfall comes from an unresolved V gene, and the cause of the rest is unknown. D and trimming were read from the DNA, whereas the V and J calls and clone size are those reported in that table. For this sample the table gives about 400,000 clones, of which over 9.5% were detected only once. Approximately 0.011% of the sample belongs to the ten largest clones.

Here V drops 3 bases and J drops 8 bases, and the junction holds 9 bases not matched to any gene. The CDR3 numbers 16 residues from cysteine through phenylalanine. Of all the DNA, just the CDR3 is kept, 48 bases in frame from base 1. CDR1 and CDR2, per the germline V gene (reference sequence), are MNHEY and SMNVEV. Each donor gave one peripheral blood draw, approximately 110 mL on average, collected into heparinised tubes. A BD FACSAria II and a panel including CD45RO, CCR7, CD25, CD127, CD95 and CD27 were used to sort naive, central memory, regulatory and stem cell-like memory CD4+ T cells. All sorted populations exceeded 98% purity. PBMCs were isolated immediately by Lymphoprep density gradient centrifugation and stained directly without culture. So that batch effects would be minimized, each experiment stained and sorted samples in pairs, pairing one healthy donor with one patient.

The chain joins TRBV27 to TRBJ1-6, with 8 middle bases fitting TRBD1. This sequence originates from a woman aged 18-29 years with type 1 diabetes. The material sequenced was naive CD4+ T cells from blood. What this sample's cell subset or site label stands for: true naive CD4+ T cells. Read as DNA, the sequence is TGTGCCAGCAGTTTGGACAGGGCGCCTGTAGATTCACCCCTCCACTTT. This is translated as CASSLDRAPVDSPLHF.